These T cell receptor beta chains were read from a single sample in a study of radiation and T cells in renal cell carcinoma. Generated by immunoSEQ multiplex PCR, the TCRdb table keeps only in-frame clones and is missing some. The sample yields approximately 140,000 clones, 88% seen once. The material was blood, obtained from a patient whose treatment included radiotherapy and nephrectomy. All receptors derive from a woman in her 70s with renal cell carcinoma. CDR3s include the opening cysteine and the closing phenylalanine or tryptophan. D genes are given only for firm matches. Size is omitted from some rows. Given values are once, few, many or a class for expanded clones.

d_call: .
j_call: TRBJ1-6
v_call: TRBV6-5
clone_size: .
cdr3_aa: CASSQGSYNSPLHF
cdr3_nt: TGTGCCAGCAGCCAGGGTTCCTATAATTCACCCCTCCACTTT

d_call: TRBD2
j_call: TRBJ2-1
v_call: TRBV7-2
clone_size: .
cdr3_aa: CASSLYLAGAGNEQFF
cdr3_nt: TGTGCCAGCAGCTTATACTTAGCGGGGGCGGGTAATGAGCAGTTCTTC

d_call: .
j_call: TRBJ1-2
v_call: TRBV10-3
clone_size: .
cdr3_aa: CAINRSANYGYTF
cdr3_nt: TGTGCCATCAATAGGAGCGCTAACTATGGCTACACCTTC

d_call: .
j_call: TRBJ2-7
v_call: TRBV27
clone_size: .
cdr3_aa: CATRDPEREQYF
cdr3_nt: TGTGCCACCCGGGACCCTGAGAGGGAGCAGTACTTC

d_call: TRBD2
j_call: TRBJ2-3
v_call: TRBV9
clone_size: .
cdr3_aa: CASSVTSGGTDTQYF
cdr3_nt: TGTGCCAGCAGCGTAACTAGCGGGGGGACAGATACGCAGTATTTT

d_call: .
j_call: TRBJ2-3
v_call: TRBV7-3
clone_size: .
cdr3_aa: CASSLVGHTTDTQYF
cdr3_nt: TGTGCCAGCAGCTTAGTCGGTCACACGACAGATACGCAGTATTTT

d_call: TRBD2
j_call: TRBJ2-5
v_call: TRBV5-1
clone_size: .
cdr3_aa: CASSLDGSGGQETQYF
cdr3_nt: TGCGCCAGCAGCTTGGACGGTAGCGGGGGTCAAGAGACCCAGTACTTC

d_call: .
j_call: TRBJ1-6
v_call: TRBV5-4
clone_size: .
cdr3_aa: CASSFGQTNSPLHF
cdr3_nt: TGTGCCAGCAGCTTTGGACAGACTAATTCACCCCTCCACTTT

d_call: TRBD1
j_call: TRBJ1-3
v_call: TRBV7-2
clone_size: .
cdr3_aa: CASSLVGTGALGNTIYF
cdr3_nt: TGTGCCAGCAGCTTAGTCGGGACAGGGGCCCTGGGCAACACCATATATTTT

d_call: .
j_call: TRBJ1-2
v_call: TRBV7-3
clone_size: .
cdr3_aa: CASSSPGVGAYLYGYTF
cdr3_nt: TGTGCCAGCAGCTCCCCCGGTGTAGGAGCCTACCTCTATGGCTACACCTTC

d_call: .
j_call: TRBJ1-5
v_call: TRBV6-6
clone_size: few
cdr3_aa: CASTVKGSNQPQHF
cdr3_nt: TGTGCCAGCACAGTCAAGGGTAGCAATCAGCCCCAGCATTTT

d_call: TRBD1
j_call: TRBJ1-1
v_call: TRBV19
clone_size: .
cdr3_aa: CASSNRGPNTEAFF
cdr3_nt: TGTGCCAGTAGTAACAGGGGGCCGAACACTGAAGCTTTCTTT

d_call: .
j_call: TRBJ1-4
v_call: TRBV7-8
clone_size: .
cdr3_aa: CASSLAIGVNEKLFF
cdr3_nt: TGTGCCAGCAGCTTAGCGATAGGGGTTAATGAAAAACTGTTTTTT

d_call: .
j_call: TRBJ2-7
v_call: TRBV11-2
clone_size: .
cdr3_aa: CASSHYSYEQYF
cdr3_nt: TGTGCCAGCAGCCACTACTCCTACGAGCAGTACTTC

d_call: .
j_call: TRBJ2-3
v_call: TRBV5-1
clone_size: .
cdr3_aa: CASSFEGPTDTQYF
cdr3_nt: TGCGCCAGCAGCTTTGAGGGACCCACAGATACGCAGTATTTT

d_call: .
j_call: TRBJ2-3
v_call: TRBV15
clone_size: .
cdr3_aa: CATSRDIAEVADTQYF
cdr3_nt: TGTGCCACCAGCAGAGATATAGCGGAGGTTGCAGATACGCAGTATTTT